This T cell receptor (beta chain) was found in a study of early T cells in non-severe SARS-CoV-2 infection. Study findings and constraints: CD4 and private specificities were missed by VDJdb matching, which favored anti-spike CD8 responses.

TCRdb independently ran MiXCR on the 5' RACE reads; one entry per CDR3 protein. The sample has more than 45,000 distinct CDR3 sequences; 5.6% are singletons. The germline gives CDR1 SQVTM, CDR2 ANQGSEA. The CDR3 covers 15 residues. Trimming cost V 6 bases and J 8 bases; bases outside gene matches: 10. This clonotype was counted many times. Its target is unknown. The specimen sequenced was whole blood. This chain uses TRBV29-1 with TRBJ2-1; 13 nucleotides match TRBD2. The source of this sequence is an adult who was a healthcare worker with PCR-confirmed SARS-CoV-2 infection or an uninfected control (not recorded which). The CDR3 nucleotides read TGCAGCGTCCTTTTACTAGCGGGGGGGATAGATGAGCAGTTCTTC. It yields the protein CSVLLLAGGIDEQFF.